This TCR beta chain was documented in a study of T cell repertoires in cytomegalovirus infection. TCRdb processed the reads anew with MiXCR; each CDR3 protein has one entry. Of about 400,000 distinct CDR3 sequences in the sample, about a sixth were seen once. The CDR3 spans 14 residues. V dropped 3 bases and J dropped 4; count of bases not matched to a gene: 7. Germline V gives CDR1 DFQATT, CDR2 SNEGSKA (reference sequence). This clonotype was counted a few times. The material sequenced was PBMCs. The receptor's source is a human donor in good health (CMV status not recorded). Some clones in this sample may be carry-over from other donors' samples. V gene TRBV20-1 combines with J gene TRBJ2-3, with TRBD1 identical over 7 bases. This CDR3 is CSASTGAEADTQYF. The DNA of the CDR3 is TGCAGTGCTAGTACAGGGGCGGAGGCAGATACGCAGTATTTT.